Below, 23 T cell receptor beta chains from the same sample are listed, as sequenced in a study of control samples from healthy donors and cancer patients. Generated by immunoSEQ multiplex PCR, the TCRdb table keeps only in-frame clones and is missing some. The sample includes 130,000 or so clones, around 89% of them seen just once. Sequencing used blood. Source of these receptors: a man in his fifties in good health.

This chain joins TRBV10-3 and TRBJ2-7; D not certain. The CDR3 covers 14 residues. The ends were cut back, 1 base at V and 2 bases at J, with 9 bases in the middle. Germline V gene lookup returns CDR1 ENHRY and CDR2 SYGVKD. In DNA, the CDR3 is TGTGCCATCAGTGAGTATAGGATTACCTACGAGCAGTACTTC. It translates to CAISEYRITYEQYF.

The chain employs TRBV12-3 or TRBV12-4 and TRBJ1-1; tentatively, D is TRBD1 (6 bases). CDR3 length: 13 amino acids. V lost 7 bases and J 5 bases, leaving 14 bases between the germline ends. CDR3 in amino acids: CASNRQAPTEAFF. CDR3 nucleotide sequence: TGTGCCAGCAACCGACAGGCCCCGACTGAAGCTTTCTTT.

The rearrangement uses TRBV6-4 and TRBJ1-2, with TRBD1 matching over 7 bases. After removal of 6 bases from V and 4 bases from J, the junction contained 5 bases not matched to a gene. The CDR3 is 13 amino acids. Germline assignment: CDR1 MRHNA and CDR2 SNTAGT. This chain's CDR3 is CASSRQGSYGYTF. Written as DNA, the CDR3 is TGTGCCAGCAGCCGACAGGGAAGCTATGGCTACACCTTC.

The V gene is TRBV10-3, the J gene TRBJ1-1; D gene ambiguous. CDR3 length: 11 amino acids. V was trimmed by 2 bases and J by 5 bases, leaving 3 bases between them. CDR1 and CDR2 from the germline V gene are ENHRY and SYGVKD. Here the CDR3 DNA reads TGTGCCATCAGTGAGGGGACTGAAGCTTTCTTT. Translation: CAISEGTEAFF.

This chain uses TRBV5-5 with TRBJ2-5, with D tentatively TRBD1 (7 bases). The CDR3 length is 17 residues. Trimming shortened V by 0 bases and J by 0 bases, and 15 bases separated the two germline ends. The germline V gene encodes CDR1 SGHKS and CDR2 YYEKEE (reference sequence). CDR3 bases: TGTGCCAGCAGCTTGGATCGGGCAGGGGGGTACCAAGAGACCCAGTACTTC. This encodes CASSLDRAGGYQETQYF.

The rearrangement uses TRBV7-2 and TRBJ1-3, with TRBD1 matching over 8 bases. CDR3 length equals 14 residues. J gave up 11 bases and V 7 bases, and 13 bases lay outside the gene matches. Germline V gene sequence: CDR1 SGHTA, CDR2 FQGNSA. CDR3 bases: TGTGCCAGCACCCCCAGGGGGCAAAGGGTTCCCATATATTTT. Translating gives CASTPRGQRVPIYF.

The V and J genes are TRBV27 and TRBJ1-2, with 9 bases matching TRBD1. From germline, CDR1 is MNHEY and CDR2 SMNVEV (reference sequence). Trimming removed 6 bases from V and 7 bases from J; junction bases left unmatched: 9. The length of the CDR3 is 14 residues. The CDR3 DNA follows: TGTGCCAGCAGGGTAGGGGGACAGGGTGGTGGCTACACCTTC. Protein product: CASRVGGQGGGYTF.

This chain connects TRBV6-1 to TRBJ1-4, with no clear D. This CDR3 has 17 residues. Trimming pared 2 bases from V and 0 bases from J, leaving 13 bases between. Germline V lookup: CDR1 MNHNS, CDR2 SASEGT. Here the CDR3 reads CASSELNPLATNEKLFF. CDR3 nucleotide sequence: TGTGCCAGCAGTGAATTGAACCCCCTTGCAACTAATGAAAAACTGTTTTTT.

As to this clone: One junction end does not reproduce the germline sequence, and a read error may be involved. The genes are TRBV3-1 (or the pseudogene TRBV3-2) and TRBJ2-1, with D maybe TRBD2 (7 bases). Germline CDR1 and CDR2: LGHDT and YNNKEL (reference sequence). The CDR3 extends over 15 amino acids. The CDR3 DNA follows: TGTGCCAGCAGCCAAGGCGGGGGCTCCCACAATGAGCAGTTCTTC. Translated, it gives CASSQGGGSHNEQFF.

The chain is built from TRBV7-8 and TRBJ1-2; D unclear. The CDR3 runs 15 residues. Germline CDR1 and CDR2: SGHVS and FQNEAQ. Trimming removed 3 bases at V and 0 bases at J, with 11 bases between. The CDR3: CASSFRRLSNYGYTF. CDR3 bases: TGTGCCAGCAGCTTTCGACGGCTATCTAACTATGGCTACACCTTC.

Turning to this clone: An end of the junction differs from the germline gene, which may be a read error. The chain couples TRBV18 to TRBJ1-3; weak D call: TRBD1 (5 bases). CDR3 length equals 15 residues. CDR1 is KGHSH and CDR2 is LQKENI in the germline V gene. The CDR3 loop reads CASSRMGDEGSTIYF. The CDR3 nucleotides read TGTGCCAGCTCCCGAATGGGGGACGAAGGAAGCACCATATATTTT.

The chain links TRBV18 to TRBJ2-5, with unresolved D. Trimming left V 6 bases short and J 2 bases short, with 4 bases between. The CDR3 totals 11 residues. The V gene's germline CDR1 is KGHSH and CDR2 LQKENI. CDR3 region: CASSLQETQYF. Here the CDR3 DNA reads TGTGCCAGCTCGCTTCAAGAGACCCAGTACTTC.

The rearrangement links TRBV29-1 to TRBJ2-1; no clear D. Trimming left V 2 bases short and J 4 bases short, with 3 bases between. The CDR3 spans 11 residues. Germline V gives CDR1 SQVTM, CDR2 ANQGSEA. CDR3 region: CSVEKYNEQFF. The CDR3 DNA reads TGCAGCGTTGAAAAATACAATGAGCAGTTCTTC.

The chain uses TRBV19 and TRBJ1-5, with D perhaps matching TRBD1 (6 bases). The length of the CDR3 is 14 residues. Germline V gene data show CDR1 as LNHDA and CDR2 as SQIVND (reference sequence). The ends were cut back, 3 bases at V and 2 bases at J, with 8 bases in the middle. CDR3: CASSIEGGNQPQHF. Written as DNA, the CDR3 is TGTGCCAGTAGTATCGAGGGGGGCAATCAGCCCCAGCATTTT.

The chain carries TRBV9 and TRBJ1-1; a possible D gene is TRBD1 (6 bases). The V end lost 3 bases, the J end lost 4 bases, and 13 bases lay between the germline ends. This CDR3 comprises 14 residues. CDR1 and CDR2 (germline): SGDLS, YYNGEE. The CDR3 DNA reads as TGTGCCAGCAGCGCTCAGGGGTTGGGCACTGAAGCTTTCTTT. The encoded protein is CASSAQGLGTEAFF.

V gene TRBV27 combines with J gene TRBJ2-1; TRBD1 aligns across 9 bases. J lost 1 base, V lost 8 bases, and 6 bases had no gene match. The germline V gene has CDR1 MNHEY and CDR2 SMNVEV (reference sequence). CDR3 length: 15 residues. The CDR3 is CASCSGTGSYNEQFF. CDR3 sequence (DNA): TGTGCCAGCTGTTCCGGGACAGGGTCCTACAATGAGCAGTTCTTC.

The rearrangement joins TRBV6-5 to TRBJ1-1; possible D gene TRBD1, 6 bases. The CDR3 length is 14 residues. In germline, CDR1 is MNHEY, CDR2 SVGAGI. Trimming removed 2 bases at V and 1 base at J, with 8 bases between. The CDR3 DNA reads TGTGCCAGCAGTTACGACAGGTCGAACACTGAAGCTTTCTTT. This sequence encodes CASSYDRSNTEAFF.

The CDR3 DNA reads TGTGCCAGCAGTGTTCGGTCCCCCTCCAATGAAAAACTGTTTTTT. Translating gives CASSVRSPSNEKLFF. This rearrangement joins TRBV28 to TRBJ1-4, with D unclear. This CDR3 contains 15 residues. Germline V gene data show CDR1 as MDHEN and CDR2 as SYDVKM. V lost 5 bases and J 5 bases, leaving 15 bases between the germline ends. Full variable domain (outside the CDR3, taken from reference TRBV28 and TRBJ1-4): DVKVTQSSRYLVKRTGEKVFLECVQDMDHENMFWYRQDPGLGLRLIYFSYDVKMKEKGDIPEGYSVSREKKERFSLILESASTNQTSMYLCASSVRSPSNEKLFFGSGTQLSVL.

This clone was detected once. The rearrangement joins TRBV14 to TRBJ2-3, with unresolved D. Trimming removed 4 bases at V and 4 bases at J, with 9 bases between. CDR1 SGHDN and CDR2 FVKESK come from the germline V gene. The CDR3 totals 13 residues. CDR3 DNA: TGTGCCAGCAGCCTCCAAATACCAGATACGCAGTATTTT. Encoded protein: CASSLQIPDTQYF.

The rearrangement joins TRBV19 to TRBJ1-6; D is perhaps TRBD1 (5 bases). This CDR3 comprises 15 residues. Germline V CDR1 and CDR2: LNHDA, SQIVND (reference sequence). Trimming shortened V by 3 bases and J by 7 bases, and 13 bases separated the two germline ends. The CDR3 coding sequence is TGTGCCAGTAGTATTGTGTCGGCAGGGAATTCACCCCTCCACTTT. It specifies CASSIVSAGNSPLHF.

This clone was found once. This chain connects TRBV3-1 (or the pseudogene TRBV3-2) to TRBJ1-2; 8 nucleotides match TRBD1. CDR1 LGHDT and CDR2 YNNKEL come from the germline V gene (reference sequence). The CDR3 loop spans 16 amino acids. Losses at the gene ends were 4 bases for V and 7 bases for J; bases not matched to a gene: 14. This chain's CDR3 is CASSLGGQGRLFGYTF. In nucleotides, the CDR3 is TGTGCCAGCAGCCTTGGAGGACAGGGTAGGCTATTTGGCTACACCTTC.

CDR3 in DNA: TGTGCCAGCTCACCGCGACAGGAAATAGACGAGCAGTACTTC. Translated: CASSPRQEIDEQYF. The V call is TRBV18, the J call TRBJ2-7, with D perhaps TRBD1 (6 bases). V gave up 3 bases and J gave up 5 bases, with 14 bases separating them. Germline V gene data show CDR1 as KGHSH and CDR2 as LQKENI. The length of the CDR3 is 14 residues.

The rearrangement joins TRBV5-1 to TRBJ1-2; 12 bases fit TRBD1. The CDR3 spans 14 residues. Germline loops: CDR1 SGHRS, CDR2 YFSETQ. V trimming: 4 bases; J trimming: 8 bases; junction bases outside the gene matches: 6. The CDR3 region has the DNA TGCGCCAGCAGCCGGGGACAGGGGGCGCTGGGCTACACCTTC. It translates to CASSRGQGALGYTF.